This is a list of T cell receptor beta chains from one sample in a study of cytomegalovirus exposure and HLA in healthy donors. Clones were sequenced by immunoSEQ multiplex PCR, and TCRdb holds only the in-frame ones, with some missing. Of 200,000 to 250,000 clones listed, roughly 87% are singletons. Sequenced sample: PBMCs. The receptors were sampled from a woman in her 40s in good health and CMV-seropositive. CDR3s include the opening cysteine and the closing phenylalanine or tryptophan. D genes are given only for firm matches. Clone size is not always given. Where it is, it says once, few, many or a class for expanded clones.

TRBJ2-7	TRBV6-6	-	-	CASRLTGSYEQYF	TGTGCCAGCAGGCTTACAGGGTCCTACGAGCAGTACTTC
TRBJ1-2	TRBV11-2	-	-	CASSLGGYGYTF	TGTGCCAGCAGCTTAGGAGGCTATGGCTACACCTTC
TRBJ2-7	TRBV9	-	few	CASNKNRDFSYEQYF	TGTGCCAGCAACAAAAACAGGGATTTCTCCTACGAGCAGTACTTC
TRBJ2-7	TRBV7-9	-	-	CASSLAAGVYEQYF	TGTGCCAGCAGCTTAGCGGCAGGGGTCTACGAGCAGTACTTC
TRBJ2-2	TRBV19	TRBD1	-	CASTPGQGGGTGELFF	TGTGCCAGTACCCCGGGACAGGGCGGTGGAACCGGGGAGCTGTTTTTT
TRBJ1-1	TRBV7-2	-	-	CASSLGRFSSLEGAFF	TGTGCCAGCAGCTTGGGACGTTTCTCTTCCTTGGAGGGAGCTTTCTTT
TRBJ2-5	TRBV30	-	-	CAWSVQRRETQYF	TGTGCCTGGAGTGTACAACGGAGAGAGACCCAGTACTTC
TRBJ2-3	TRBV5-6	TRBD2	few	CASSWSGSQFTDTQYF	TGTGCCAGCAGCTGGAGCGGGAGTCAATTCACAGATACGCAGTATTTT
TRBJ1-3	TRBV2	-	-	CASSEEMTAIYF	TGTGCCAGCAGTGAAGAGATGACAGCAATATATTTT
TRBJ2-3	TRBV6-5	TRBD2	-	CASRAGGRDTQYF	TGTGCCAGCAGAGCCGGGGGGAGGGATACGCAGTATTTT
TRBJ2-7	TRBV6-5	TRBD2	-	CASSQLAGSSYEQYF	TGTGCCAGCAGCCAACTAGCGGGATCCTCCTACGAGCAGTACTTC
TRBJ1-2	TRBV5-5	TRBD1	-	CASSRPGTGGIGGYTF	TGTGCCAGCAGCCGCCCCGGGACAGGGGGGATAGGTGGCTACACCTTC
TRBJ2-7	TRBV9	TRBD1	-	CASSPRQGSYEQYF	TGTGCCAGCAGCCCACGACAGGGTTCCTACGAGCAGTACTTC
TRBJ1-2	TRBV18	-	-	CASSPGGNYGYTF	TGTGCCAGCTCACCAGGGGGCAACTATGGCTACACCTTC